This TCR beta chain was recorded in a study of cytomegalovirus exposure and HLA in healthy donors. CDR1 and CDR2 (germline): MNHEY, SVGAGI. This CDR3 has 14 amino acids. V shed 5 bases, J shed 4 bases, and the junction held 8 bases outside the gene matches. Study-level results: A few CMV-associated chains were confirmed in vitro to be specific for CMV antigens.

To note about this clone: Its antigen is unidentified.

Method: immunoSEQ multiplex PCR; TCRdb's copy keeps in-frame clones and lacks some. The sample holds 150,000 or so clones; about 94% are singletons and the top ten take 1.8%. The sequence came from a man younger than 35 in good health and CMV-seropositive. The chain has TRBV6-5 and TRBJ2-7; TRBD1 aligns across 7 bases. Source material: PBMCs. CDR3 residues: CASSGTAQDYEQYF. In DNA form, the CDR3 reads TGTGCCAGCAGTGGGACAGCTCAGGATTACGAGCAGTACTTC.